This T cell receptor (beta chain) appears in the sequencing data of a study of shared clonotypes between healthy human individuals. For sorted subsets, approximately 200 ng DNA per replicate equaled 30,000 or so T cell genomes. The assay was immunoSEQ multiplex PCR, and TCRdb's table has in-frame clones only and misses some. The sample contains about 2.4 million clones, more than 85% of which appear only once. The study, taken as a whole, reports: Sampling covered nothing but blood. Tissue TCR repertoires likely differ from those found in blood.

As concerns this clone: Its antigen remains unknown.

Source material: naive CD4+ T cells from PBMCs. Specified subset: CD45RA+ positively selected. The receptor's source is a man aged 18 to 29 in good health. Some clones in this sample may be carry-over from other donors' samples.

The CDR3 reads CASSPIVPSSDTQYF. The CDR3 nucleotides are TGTGCCAGCAGTCCCATCGTCCCTAGTTCAGATACGCAGTATTTT. V gene TRBV28 combines with J gene TRBJ2-3; D is uncertain. Germline values: CDR1 MDHEN, CDR2 SYDVKM. Between the trimmed V and J ends, which lost 5 bases and 4 bases, there was a span of 16 bases. The CDR3 runs 15 residues.